This T cell receptor (beta chain) was profiled in a study of cytomegalovirus exposure and HLA in healthy donors. V was clipped by 3 bases and J by 4 bases, with 8 bases between them. This CDR3 spans 12 amino acids. Germline values: CDR1 SGHRS, CDR2 YFSETQ. These donors, healthy bone marrow donors, were studied. PCR was performed using 60 Vbeta and 13 Jbeta primers. The protocol was immunoSEQ multiplex PCR, while the TCRdb copy is restricted to in-frame clones and leaves out a portion. The sample lists around 170,000 clones, roughly 80% occurring once. Broader study findings: The investigators catalogued 150 to 200 TCR beta chains as cytomegalovirus-associated. Researchers reported that a few CMV-associated chains were confirmed in vitro as CMV antigen-specific.

Concerning this clone itself: What it binds is not known.

The chain carries TRBV5-1 and TRBJ2-7; possibly TRBD1 for D (5 bases). This TCR was recovered from a man in his forties in good health and CMV-seropositive. Material for sequencing was PBMCs. The CDR3 DNA is TGCGCCAGCAGCTCCCAGGGTTACGAGCAGTACTTC. Protein: CASSSQGYEQYF.